This T cell receptor beta chain was sequenced during a study of tumor and adjacent non-tumor tissue in lung cancer. The CDR3 extends over 15 amino acids. CDR1 and CDR2 (germline): SGHRS, YFSETQ. V was clipped by 0 bases and J by 0 bases, with 9 bases between them. Notes on the study in general: Tumor tissue had significantly higher TCR diversity than normal lung. In normal lung, the top 100 clones were significantly more dominant than in tumor.

A modified ARM-PCR protocol with three rounds of nested PCR amplified TCRbeta. In TCRdb, the multiplex PCR reads were re-called with MiXCR into one record per CDR3 protein. This table holds more than 120,000 distinct CDR3 sequences, approximately 64% found once. To note about this clonotype: Its antigen is currently unknown.

The template was RNA from unsorted bulk tissue. Newly diagnosed lung cancer patients had thoracic surgery in China, August–November 2014, without prior chemotherapy. The sequencing sample was made of lung tumor tissue. The chain combines TRBV5-1 with TRBJ2-5; D possibly matches TRBD1 or TRBD2 (6 bases each). This clonotype was sampled from a man aged 55 to 70 with small cell lung cancer. The CDR3 sequence is CASSLGGTHQETQYF. For the CDR3, the DNA is TGCGCCAGCAGCTTGGGCGGGACACACCAAGAGACCCAGTACTTC.